This T cell receptor (beta chain) was retrieved from a study of blood T cell repertoires in COVID-19. On the study more broadly: Acute and convalescent COVID-19 specimens originated in the United States, Italy and Spain. PBMCs, B-cell-depleted T cells, or T cells provided the cDNA or gDNA that made up the material.

Per the original methods: By means of reference gene primer amplification, nucleated cell counts were estimated. Data came from immunoSEQ multiplex PCR; TCRdb stores just in-frame clones and leaves some out. That table supplies the V and J calls and clone size; D and trimming were determined from the DNA. The sample lists 150,000 to 200,000 clones, 80% to 90% seen once, with about 9.6% in the top ten. J lost 1 base, V lost 5 bases, and 6 bases had no gene match. CDR3 length: 18 amino acids. Germline V gene data show CDR1 as SGHTA and CDR2 as FQGNSA. This chain connects TRBV7-2 to TRBJ2-3, with 16 bases fitting TRBD2. The sequenced material came from peripheral blood. The clonotype was recovered from a man over 45 with active or convalescent COVID-19. CDR3 DNA: TGTGCCAGCAGCCCCGGGACTAGCGGGGGGGCAGGCACAGATACGCAGTATTTT. This sequence encodes CASSPGTSGGAGTDTQYF.